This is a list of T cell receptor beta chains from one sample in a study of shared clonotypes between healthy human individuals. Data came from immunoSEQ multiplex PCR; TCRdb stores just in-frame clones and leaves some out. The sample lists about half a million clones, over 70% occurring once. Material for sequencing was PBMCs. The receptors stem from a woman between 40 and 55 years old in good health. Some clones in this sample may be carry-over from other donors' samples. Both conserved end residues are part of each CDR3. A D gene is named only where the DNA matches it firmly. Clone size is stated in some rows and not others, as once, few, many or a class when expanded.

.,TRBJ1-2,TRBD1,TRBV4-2,CASSQDQDRGYTF,TGTGCCAGCAGCCAAGATCAGGACAGGGGCTACACCTTC
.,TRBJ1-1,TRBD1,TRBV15,CATSRRQGWNTEAFF,TGTGCCACCAGCAGGAGACAGGGGTGGAACACTGAAGCTTTCTTT
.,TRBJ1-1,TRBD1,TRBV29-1,CSVEEAEWTGLEAFF,TGCAGCGTTGAAGAGGCCGAGTGGACAGGCCTTGAAGCTTTCTTT
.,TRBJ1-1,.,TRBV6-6,CASSYSRGGNTEAFF,TGTGCCAGCAGTTACTCGAGGGGGGGGAACACTGAAGCTTTCTTT
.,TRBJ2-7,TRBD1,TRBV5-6,CASSLGTGTGVGQYF,TGTGCCAGCAGCTTGGGGACCGGGACAGGGGTCGGGCAGTACTTC
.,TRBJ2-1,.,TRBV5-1,CASSLRASLDEQFF,TGCGCCAGCAGCTTGAGGGCTAGTTTGGATGAGCAGTTCTTC
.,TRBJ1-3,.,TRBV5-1,CASSLAVSRGNTIYF,TGCGCCAGCAGCTTGGCCGTGAGTCGTGGAAACACCATATATTTT
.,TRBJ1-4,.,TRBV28,CASSLDSGMNEKLFF,TGTGCCAGCAGTTTGGACAGTGGTATGAATGAAAAACTGTTTTTT
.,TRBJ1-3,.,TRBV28,CASSLRRGTTHSGNTIYF,TGTGCCAGCAGTTTAAGGCGAGGGACCACTCACTCTGGAAACACCATATATTTT
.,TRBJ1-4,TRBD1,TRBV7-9,CASSRETGKEEKLFF,TGCGCCAGCAGCCGAGAGACAGGGAAGGAAGAAAAACTGTTTTTT
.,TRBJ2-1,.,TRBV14,CASSQSGQGGRIF,TGTGCCAGCAGCCAATCTGGCCAAGGTGGGAGAATCTTC
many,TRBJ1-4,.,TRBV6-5,CANSQLFVTNEKLFF,TGTGCCAACTCACAGTTATTTGTCACTAATGAAAAACTGTTTTTT
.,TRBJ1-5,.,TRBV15,CATRGGLSNQPQHF,TGTGCCACCAGGGGCGGACTTAGCAATCAGCCCCAGCATTTT
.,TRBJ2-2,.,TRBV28,CASGWGIRTGELFF,TGTGCCAGCGGTTGGGGGATAAGGACCGGGGAGCTGTTTTTT
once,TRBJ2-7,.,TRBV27,CAGNPVRAGREQYF,TGTGCCGGCAACCCTGTACGCGCGGGACGGGAGCAGTACTTC
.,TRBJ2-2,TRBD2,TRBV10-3,CAISEIQRETIGELFF,TGTGCCATCAGTGAGATCCAGCGGGAGACTATCGGGGAGCTGTTTTTT
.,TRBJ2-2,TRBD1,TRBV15,CATRQGRNTGELFF,TGTGCCACCCGACAGGGAAGGAACACCGGGGAGCTGTTTTTT
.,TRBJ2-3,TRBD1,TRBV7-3,CASSAGTGHTDTQYF,TGTGCCAGCAGCGCCGGGACAGGCCACACAGATACGCAGTATTTT
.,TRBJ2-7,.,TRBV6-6,CASSYSAPYEQYF,TGTGCCAGCAGTTACTCGGCCCCCTACGAGCAGTACTTC